The present T cell receptor beta chain was sequenced within a study of T cell changes during pregnancy in multiple sclerosis. This CDR3 region has 18 residues. Deletions cut 0 bases from V and 0 bases from J, with 12 bases between. CDR1 is LGHNA and CDR2 is YSLEER in the germline V gene. Libraries were prepared by immunoSEQ multiplex PCR; TCRdb keeps only in-frame clonotypes and omits some of them. The table lists approximately 46,000 clones, 70% to 90% of them singletons. The source material was CD4+ T cells from peripheral blood mononuclear cells, sampled after pregnancy. The TCR was taken from a female donor with multiple sclerosis, enrolled in a pregnancy study. This chain joins TRBV4-3 and TRBJ2-6, with D possibly matching TRBD1 (5 bases). CDR3 protein: CASSQDHPGFSGANVLTF. The DNA of the CDR3 is TGCGCCAGCAGCCAAGATCACCCAGGGTTCTCTGGGGCCAACGTCCTGACTTTC.